This T cell receptor (beta chain) was sequenced during a study of CD49a tissue-resident CD8 T cells in human skin (dated by TCRdb to 2016 to 2017). Study-level background: The study looked at subsets of tissue-resident memory CD8+ T cells in human skin, with the subsets defined by expression of CD49a, CD69 and CD103.

The CDR3 covers 17 residues, taking in both the cysteine and the phenylalanine. Just the 51-base CDR3 DNA is kept, in frame starting at base 1. After removal of 4 bases from V and 8 bases from J, the junction retains 14 bases not matched to a gene. CDR1 and CDR2 are read off the germline V gene as SGHVS and FNYEAQ. For a few healthy donors, CD8+ T cells were sorted from blood, dermis and epidermis, and the TCR beta CDR3 regions of these cells were analysed. All TCR-sequenced donors were healthy individuals, and each provided both blood and skin samples. Sorting was used to isolate CD8+ T cell populations prior to TCR beta sequencing. Points on this clone: The target of this receptor is not known. Per-base quality was not reported, and no clone a single base away is much larger than it.

Library prep was done by the immunoSEQ multiplex PCR assay. In the paper's pipeline: How frequently each TCR V beta family was used was compared between the sorted CD8+ T cell populations from blood, dermis and epidermis. TCRdb mirrors the immuneACCESS table, restricted to in-frame sequences. Some clones are absent from its copies; in checked studies, under half trace to an unresolved V gene, and the reason for the others is unknown. The V and J calls and clone size were taken over from that table, and D and trimming were inferred from the DNA. The table for this sample lists about 950 clones; about 70% of them were counted only once. The ten most abundant clones make up around 40% of the sample.

The V and J genes are TRBV7-6 and TRBJ2-1; the junction holds 10 bases that match TRBD2. This sequence was found in a human donor in good health. Sample: CLA- CD8+ effector memory T cells sorted from blood. The CDR3 reads CASSSLEASGRLHEQFF. The DNA sequence is given as TGTGCCAGCAGCTCCTTGGAGGCTAGCGGGAGACTCCATGAGCAGTTCTTC. The full variable domain, with segments outside the CDR3 supplied by the reference TRBV7-6 and TRBJ2-1 proteins, appears as GAGVSQSPRYKVTKRGQDVALRCDPISGHVSLYWYRQALGQGPEFLTYFNYEAQQDKSGLPNDRFSAERPEGSISTLTIQRTEQRDSAMYRCASSSLEASGRLHEQFFGPGTRLTVL.